This TCR beta chain was recovered during a study of CD8 T cells in Susac syndrome. General study points: Clonal expansion was missing from Susac syndrome CD4+ T cell repertoires.

As concerns this clonotype: Its antigen is undetermined.

RNA amounts of roughly 0.45 to 1 ug underwent reverse transcription with random hexamers. MiXCR, run by TCRdb on the immunoSEQ multiplex PCR reads, gives a single entry per CDR3 protein. The data show 150,000 to 200,000 distinct CDR3 sequences, 90% to 95% seen once. The germline V gene has CDR1 MNHEY and CDR2 SMNVEV (reference sequence). CDR3 size: 17 residues. V gave up 4 bases and J gave up 0 bases, with 17 bases separating them. Sequencing used CD4+ T cells from PBMCs. This clonotype originated in a human donor with Susac syndrome. The chain has TRBV27 and TRBJ2-3; D is perhaps TRBD2 (6 bases). CDR3 protein: CASSSRHLATSTDTQYF. CDR3 sequence (DNA): TGTGCCAGCAGTTCCCGCCACCTAGCGACTAGCACAGATACGCAGTATTTT.